This entry is about one T cell receptor beta chain. Its target antigen remains unknown. The input lacks base qualities; no much larger clone sits a single base away. Receptor amplification or capture employed the immunoSEQ multiplex PCR assay. For the multiplex PCR, a mixture combining 60 forward primers for TCR Vbeta segments and 13 reverse primers for TCR Jbeta segments was used. A multiplex PCR assay on genomic DNA amplified the CDR3 region of rearranged TCR beta genes. The amplified TCR beta libraries were sequenced on the Illumina HiSeq System as 87-base-pair reads. Per the original workflow: Across the 670 or so repertoires, a later analysis counted approximately 75 million unique TCR beta chains, 9.5 million to 13 million of which were shared by at least two donors. A nearest-neighbor algorithm error-corrected the raw reads and collapsed the reads into unique sequences, merging closely related sequences to remove PCR and sequencing errors. V, D and J gene segments were assigned by aligning CDR3 sequences to IMGT reference sequences. Each retained sequence needed at least a six-nucleotide match to both a V gene segment and a J gene segment. A rearrangement was called productive if the CDR3 had no stop codons and remained in frame with V and J, and every other rearrangement was called non-productive. CDR3 was defined by IMGT convention, running from the second conserved V-encoded cysteine to the conserved J-encoded phenylalanine. The earlier analysis of 450 to 750 of the donors excluded any sequence lacking an unambiguous match to a single V gene segment. An earlier analysis of over 450 of the donors classified V segments as functional when productive rearrangements were above 56.7% and as segregating when the standard deviation between donors was above 5%. To diagnose cytomegalovirus status from the catalog of TCR beta chain sequences, a statistical classification framework was built. V and J gene assignment, in a later analysis, came from comparing TCR nucleotide sequences with IMGT/GENE-DB human TR gene sequences. In a later analysis, CDR3 sequences and most-parsimonious VDJ recombination scenarios were assigned using the TCRdist pipeline. In a later analysis, each TCR beta chain was defined by its CDR3 amino acid sequence together with its V-gene family, and reads without a unique V-gene family were excluded. In a later analysis, 500 to 700 highly shared, low-generation-probability nucleotide sequences were removed to address suspected cross-contamination and a sequencing artifact. In a later analysis, a clonal expansion index for each public chain was calculated from normalized within-repertoire ranks of inferred template counts. A later analysis computed generation probabilities with a VDJ recombination model fitted to out-of-frame rearrangements, and checked the results against IGoR. In a later analysis, hypergeometric tests were used to score TCR-TCR, TCR-HLA and TCR-CMV co-occurrence, with a repertoire-size bias correction applied to TCR pairs. In a later analysis, false discovery rates were estimated by permuting HLA or CMV assignments 20 times. In a later analysis, co-occurring TCRs were grouped using DBSCAN, with TCRdist sequence similarity added in when clustering inside HLA-allele-positive subsets. Repertoires with fewer than 30,000 or more than 120,000 public chains were left out of co-occurrence clustering, as were about five repertoires with anomalous nucleotide sharing. Drawn from immuneACCESS, this table holds only the in-frame rearrangements with V and J called that TCRdb kept. Clones are partly lost; checked studies trace under half to an unresolved V gene and leave the rest unexplained. From that table come the V and J calls and clone size; the DNA was used to work out D and trimming. The sample includes approximately 90,000 clones, with 85% observed a single time. 7.4% of the sample rests with the top ten.

Per the germline V gene (reference sequence), LNHNV is the CDR1 and YYDKDF is the CDR2. The CDR3, cysteine through phenylalanine, is 18 amino acids long. The entry retains the CDR3 DNA only, 54 bases that are in frame from base 1. The junction carries 18 bases between V and J, which are trimmed by 0 bases and 2 bases respectively. These data come from a study of cytomegalovirus exposure and HLA in healthy donors (TCRdb year 2017). Regarding the research as a whole: An earlier analysis of approximately 640 of the donors reported roughly 300 Gb of sequence data and 120 million or so unique TCR beta sequences from around 200 million T cells. An early release covering around 630 HLA-typed donors comprised approximately 300 gigabases of sequencing data and around 80 million unique TCR sequences. Among the approximately 400 genotyped donors, around 81% belonged to the genetic ancestry cluster associated with self-reported Caucasian donors. The study was designed to test whether signatures of past pathogen exposure could be identified by cataloging public T cell receptors. Using immunosequencing, the study profiled T cell repertoires from about 620 subjects and related those repertoires to cytomegalovirus serostatus. In addition to the first cohort of 666 subjects, a separate validation cohort of some 120 different subjects was used. High-throughput TCR immunosequencing, statistical association of individual TCRs with disease status, and machine learning were combined to predict cytomegalovirus infection status. A later analysis re-analyzed previously published TCR beta repertoires from roughly 690 donors and added high-resolution HLA genotyping to study TCR occurrence patterns. In the later analysis, no new phenotypic data were used to find candidate immune exposures; instead, reliance was placed on TCR beta sequences and their occurrence across donors. An earlier analysis of several hundred of the donors applied high-throughput TCR beta sequencing to assess whether each TCR beta V gene segment acted as functional or pseudogenic. Donor age, sex, ethnicity and CMV serostatus were collected together with the repertoire data. In a later genetic analysis, genome-wide SNP genotypes for about 65% of the roughly 700 donors were used, and that subset was treated as a discovery cohort. All discovery cohort repertoires had been generated using a single sequencing platform. Both class I and class II loci were covered by HLA typing, at four-digit resolution. Typing coverage differed by locus: A, B, C, DRB1 and DQB1 were typed in roughly 629-640 donors, DQA1 in about 500, DPA1 in 606, and DPB1 in roughly 450. Four to six DR-DQ haplotypes were handled as single units for association and clustering, since linkage in the cohort was strong. Among some 400 genotyped donors of the cohort, an average of roughly 230,000 unique TCR beta nucleotide sequences was sequenced per donor, of which 15% to 20% were non-productive. Findings and caveats that apply to the study as a whole: Sequencing depth was assumed to be roughly uniform across donors in the presence/absence analyses, though that assumption may not hold. Only TCR beta chains were sequenced in this cohort, and the absence of alpha or paired-chain data limited detectable features. According to a later analysis, most CMV-associated TCR beta chains appeared to be HLA-restricted, and the HLA associations seemed to be driven largely by CMV exposure. A cluster of highly shared sequence variants was judged likely to represent a technical artifact of the sequencing pipeline. Immune exposure information for the cohort was limited to CMV serostatus. Because HLA typing was unavailable for some donors at each locus, only the typed subset was used in association tests. In a later analysis, HLA-associated TCR beta chains were found to be more clonally expanded and to have lower generation probabilities than equally common non-associated chains. Some IMGT-functional V segments, including TRBV6-2 and TRBV6-3, could not be told apart with the 87-base-pair reads, so those segments were excluded. At a false discovery rate of 0.05, a later analysis linked under 20,000 TCR beta sequences to specific HLA alleles. Linkage disequilibrium might explain the correlated functional status among segregating V segments, but an unknown experimental factor could not be excluded. In an earlier analysis of around 600 of the donors, most TCR beta V segments appeared in productive rearrangements about 87% or about 30% of the time, broadly matching IMGT annotations. Assigning TCR associations to individual alleles was difficult when HLA alleles, especially DR and DQ, strongly co-occurred. A further reported finding was that TCR beta sequences accurately predicted the HLA-A and HLA-B alleles for most subjects in the first cohort. The earlier analysis of around 600 of the donors excluded some 16 rarely observed V segments, including chromosome 9 orphons, because counts were too low. According to a later analysis, parvovirus B19, influenza, CMV and Epstein-Barr virus appeared linked to several top co-occurrence clusters. Across donors, most TCR sequences were observed very rarely, whereas some public TCRs were present in many individuals. An association between a missense DCLRE1C variant and V-gene and J-gene trimming of TCR beta chains was found in a later genetic analysis and replicated in an independent cohort. In the study, about 150 TCR beta chains were listed as associated with cytomegalovirus. A later genetic analysis reported fewer N-insertions in productive TCRs among donors in an Asian-associated ancestry cluster than the approximately 670-donor mean. According to the authors, the approach could potentially be generalized to other disease states and immunological phenotypes. In vitro tests confirmed that a few of the cytomegalovirus-associated TCR beta chains recognize cytomegalovirus antigens. The classifier was reported to diagnose cytomegalovirus status with high specificity and sensitivity in both the original cohort and the validation cohort. In a later analysis, the rate of TCR association differed among HLA loci, with DRB1 alleles having the most associated TCRs and HLA-C alleles having the fewest.

The cohort consisted of 600 to 750 healthy bone marrow donors. All cohort members were sampled while nominally healthy, although unrecorded immune exposures were likely present. The donor tested CMV seropositive, placing the donor among the roughly 300 seropositive members of the cohort. A peripheral blood sample was provided by each donor, and peripheral blood mononuclear cells were used for TCR beta sequencing. The Qiagen DNeasy Blood Extraction Kit was used to extract genomic DNA from the blood cell samples. Sequences were obtained from PBMCs. The chain links TRBV15 with TRBJ2-3, with TRBD2 tentatively as D gene (6 bases match). The receptor was derived from a man aged 40-55 years in good health and CMV-seropositive. This receptor has the CDR3 CATSRDLGAGSITDTQYF. The DNA sequence reads TGTGCCACCAGCAGAGATCTCGGAGCGGGCTCAATCACAGATACGCAGTATTTT. With the rest looked up from the reference TRBV15 and TRBJ2-3 genes rather than sequenced, the full variable domain is DAMVIQNPRYQVTQFGKPVTLSCSQTLNHNVMYWYQQKSSQAPKLLFHYYDKDFNNEADTPDNFQSRRPNTSFCFLDIRSPGLGDTAMYLCATSRDLGAGSITDTQYFGPGTRLTVL.